Each of the 24 T cell receptor beta chains below was sequenced from the same sample in a study of identical twins. TCRdb used MiXCR to reprocess the 5' RACE reads, holding one entry per CDR3 protein. The profile covers about 530,000 distinct CDR3 sequences, with nearly 15% appearing a single time and around 0.4% taken by the ten largest. Another study also made use of these data, one on yellow fever vaccine responses in identical twins.

Material for sequencing was CD4+ T cells sorted from blood. These receptors all come from a young woman in good health.

The rearrangement uses TRBV20-1 and TRBJ2-1, with D unclear. Looked up from germline, CDR1 is DFQATT and CDR2 is SNEGSKA (reference sequence). V was shortened by 1 base and J by 16 bases, with 20 bases between the two germline ends. The CDR3 contains 13 residues. CDR3 nucleotide sequence: TGCAGTGCTAGAGTCGTGGCAGACCCCTGGAATTTCTTC. Its translation is CSARVVADPWNFF.

This clonotype was observed a handful of times. This chain joins TRBV21-1 and TRBJ2-5; the D call TRBD2 from the table was never checked on the DNA. TRBV21-1 is a pseudogene. The CDR3 contains 20 residues. CDR3 DNA: TGTGCCAGCAGCGGTGGTAGCGGGAGGGCCTGGGCCCGAATAGAAGAGACCCAGTACTTC. Its translation: CASSGGSGRAWARIEETQYF.

The chain carries TRBV6-5 and TRBJ2-1; 8 nucleotides match TRBD2. The ends lost 4 bases at V and 0 bases at J; junction bases unmatched: 8. Per germline, CDR1 MNHEY and CDR2 SVGAGI. The CDR3 runs 17 residues. The CDR3 DNA reads TGTGCCAGCAGTTTAGTCGGTAGCGGGGTCTCCTACAATGAGCAGTTCTTC. Its protein product is CASSLVGSGVSYNEQFF.

This clonotype was observed at least ten times. The chain links TRBV12-3 or TRBV12-4 to TRBJ2-1; D is undetermined. Trimming pared 5 bases from V and 15 bases from J, leaving 17 bases between. The CDR3 consists of 12 residues. The CDR3 sequence is CASSTLATVRFF. In DNA form, the CDR3 reads TGTGCCAGCAGTACCCTCGCCACGGTACGGTTCTTC.

This clonotype turned up a few times. The rearrangement links TRBV19 to TRBJ1-6; 7 positions agree with TRBD1. Trimming at V came to 1 base and at J to 7 bases, leaving 4 bases not matched to a gene. The V gene's germline CDR1 is LNHDA and CDR2 SQIVND (reference sequence). This CDR3 contains 15 residues. The CDR3 reads CASSIGTGMNSPLHF. CDR3 nucleotides: TGTGCCAGTAGTATAGGGACAGGAATGAATTCACCCCTCCACTTT.

This clonotype was counted between two and nine times. This chain's CDR3 is CASRPGEAPNNEQFF. The DNA for the CDR3 is TGCGCCAGCAGGCCCGGAGAAGCCCCGAACAATGAGCAGTTCTTC. The gene calls are TRBV4-1 and TRBJ2-1; no definite D call. There are 15 residues in the CDR3. Trimming removed 6 bases from V and 5 bases from J, with 17 bases in between. Germline CDR1 is MGHRA and CDR2 is YSYEKL.

The table lists this clonotype with a few counts. The V call is TRBV29-1, the J call TRBJ2-3; 10 bases are shared with TRBD2. The CDR3 extends over 15 amino acids. Germline assignment: CDR1 SQVTM and CDR2 ANQGSEA. V gave up 5 bases and J gave up 2 bases; unmatched junction bases: 7. The CDR3 region has the DNA TGCAGCGTTTCCATTGGACTAGCGGCCACAGATACGCAGTATTTT. Translated: CSVSIGLAATDTQYF.

This clonotype was seen more than once but under ten times. The rearrangement joins TRBV18 to TRBJ2-5; D may be TRBD1 (6 bases). Germline V CDR1 and CDR2: KGHSH, LQKENI. Trimming pared 4 bases from V and 2 bases from J, leaving 29 bases between. This CDR3 is built from 20 residues. The CDR3 nucleotides are TGTGCCAGCTCACGGGCCAAAAACTTGGTTCCGGGACATCCACAAGAGACCCAGTACTTC. Its protein product is CASSRAKNLVPGHPQETQYF.

The chain employs TRBV3-1 and TRBJ1-2; D gene ambiguous. Trimming removed 1 base from V and 6 bases from J, with 18 bases in between. There are 16 residues in the CDR3. Per germline, CDR1 LGHDT and CDR2 YNNKEL (reference sequence). CDR3: CASSQAGFPTVDGYTF. CDR3 bases: TGTGCCAGCAGCCAAGCCGGATTCCCGACGGTGGATGGCTACACCTTC.

The chain carries TRBV14 and TRBJ2-1; possibly TRBD1 for D (6 bases). Looked up from germline, CDR1 is SGHDN and CDR2 is FVKESK. The V gene lost 4 bases and the J gene lost 8 bases, with 15 bases spanning the gap. The CDR3 has 14 residues. The CDR3 DNA is TGTGCCAGCAGCCGCCTACAGGGATCGGATGAGCAGTTCTTC. Residues: CASSRLQGSDEQFF.

V is TRBV12-3 or TRBV12-4 and J is TRBJ2-1, with a possible D match to TRBD2 (5 bases). The CDR3 spans 15 residues. The V end lost 3 bases, the J end lost 3 bases, and 12 bases lay between the germline ends. CDR3 residues: CASSFIFGNYNEQFF. The CDR3 region has the DNA TGTGCCAGCAGTTTTATTTTCGGGAACTACAATGAGCAGTTCTTC.

This clonotype was seen a handful of times. The gene calls are TRBV15 and TRBJ2-3, with 7 bases fitting TRBD2. The trim removed 0 bases at V and 3 bases at J, leaving 12 bases unmatched. Germline values: CDR1 LNHNV, CDR2 YYDKDF (reference sequence). The CDR3 is 18 residues long. In DNA, the CDR3 is TGTGCCACCAGCAGAGAACCGCTGGTCGGGAGGATTACAGATACGCAGTATTTT. Translated, it gives CATSREPLVGRITDTQYF. The full variable domain, rest sourced from reference TRBV15 and TRBJ2-3, is DAMVIQNPRYQVTQFGKPVTLSCSQTLNHNVMYWYQQKSSQAPKLLFHYYDKDFNNEADTPDNFQSRRPNTSFCFLDIRSPGLGDTAMYLCATSREPLVGRITDTQYFGPGTRLTVL.

This clonotype occurred many times. The chain uses TRBV11-2 and TRBJ2-3; 10 bases agree with TRBD2. Germline loops: CDR1 SGHAT, CDR2 FQNNGV. V was pared by 4 bases and J by 4 bases, with 5 bases of the junction left unmatched. The CDR3 spans 15 residues. The CDR3 here is CASSSVTSGSDTQYF. The CDR3 DNA is TGTGCCAGCAGCTCCGTGACTAGCGGGTCAGATACGCAGTATTTT.

This clonotype has only a few counts. The chain carries TRBV5-1 and TRBJ2-5; 9 nucleotides match TRBD2. Germline V gene lookup returns CDR1 SGHRS and CDR2 YFSETQ. Germline trimming cut 8 bases from V and 2 bases from J; bases unmatched to any gene: 10. CDR3 length equals 15 residues. CDR3 nucleotides: TGCGCCAGTGGCCTAGGCGGGAGGGATCAAGAGACCCAGTACTTC. The encoded protein is CASGLGGRDQETQYF.

This clonotype was seen many times. The V and J genes are TRBV5-1 and TRBJ2-5; no clear D gene. The V gene's germline CDR1 is SGHRS and CDR2 YFSETQ. Trimming took 1 base from V and 0 from J, leaving 7 bases between them. The CDR3 has 14 amino acids. The DNA of the CDR3 is TGCGCCAGCAGCTTGTCCGGGTACCAAGAGACCCAGTACTTC. Amino acids: CASSLSGYQETQYF.

This clonotype has just one count. The V and J genes are TRBV19 and TRBJ2-1; no reliable D call. Germline CDR1 and CDR2: LNHDA and SQIVND (reference sequence). The CDR3 runs to 14 residues. V lost 5 bases and J 9 bases, leaving 17 bases between the germline ends. In DNA form, the CDR3 reads TGTGCCAGTAGTCGCCAAACCATGTTGGGTGAGCAGTTCTTC. This gives the protein CASSRQTMLGEQFF.

The chain combines TRBV12-3 or TRBV12-4 with TRBJ1-2; D perhaps matches TRBD1 (6 bases). Trimming pared 4 bases from V and 3 bases from J, leaving 9 bases between. This CDR3 has 13 residues. In nucleotides, the CDR3 is TGTGCCAGCAGTTCACAGGGAGACTATGGCTACACCTTC. Residues: CASSSQGDYGYTF.

This clonotype came up a few times. The V call is TRBV5-1, the J call TRBJ1-1, with D perhaps TRBD1 (5 bases). The CDR3 loop spans 12 amino acids. Germline V lookup: CDR1 SGHRS, CDR2 YFSETQ. Trimming pared 0 bases from V and 7 bases from J, leaving 7 bases between. The CDR3 loop reads CASSLGDGEAFF. The CDR3 coding sequence is TGCGCCAGCAGCTTGGGGGACGGTGAAGCTTTCTTT.

The V call is TRBV15, the J call TRBJ1-6, with D hard to call. The length of the CDR3 is 18 residues. Trimming stripped 0 bases from V and 4 bases from J, with 16 bases between. Germline-derived CDR1 and CDR2 are LNHNV and YYDKDF (reference sequence). Here the CDR3 DNA reads TGTGCCACCAGCAGAGATCTCCCGGGAAGGGCATATAATTCACCCCTCCACTTT. Protein product: CATSRDLPGRAYNSPLHF.

This clonotype was seen more than once but under ten times. The chain has TRBV5-1 and TRBJ2-3; maybe TRBD2 (6 bases). Trimming removed 4 bases at V and 3 bases at J, with 9 bases between. Germline-derived CDR1 and CDR2 are SGHRS and YFSETQ. The CDR3 consists of 13 residues. The CDR3 spells CASSKGTTDTQYF. In DNA form, the CDR3 reads TGCGCCAGCAGCAAGGGGACTACAGATACGCAGTATTTT. Drawing the rest from reference TRBV5-1 and TRBJ2-3, the complete variable domain is KAGVTQTPRYLIKTRGQQVTLSCSPISGHRSVSWYQQTPGQGLQFLFEYFSETQRNKGNFPGRFSGRQFSNSRSEMNVSTLELGDSALYLCASSKGTTDTQYFGPGTRLTVL.

This clonotype came up a few times. The V gene is TRBV20-1, the J gene TRBJ2-4; D perhaps matches TRBD2 (6 bases). Germline CDR1 and CDR2: DFQATT and SNEGSKA (reference sequence). The length of the CDR3 is 15 residues. V lost 5 bases and J lost 7, with 21 bases in between. The CDR3 sequence: CSAGLPGFRGNIQYF. CDR3 sequence (DNA): TGCAGTGCTGGACTTCCTGGTTTCCGGGGGAACATTCAGTACTTC.

In its sample, this clonotype was seen a few times. J is TRBJ2-5 and V is TRBV2, with a weak D call TRBD1 (6 bases). The CDR3 covers 15 residues. V was clipped by 9 bases and J by 5 bases, with 22 bases between them. Germline values: CDR1 SNHLY, CDR2 FYNNEI. The DNA of the CDR3 is TGTGCCAGTTCGCCACAGGGTTCTAGGAGTGAGACCCAGTACTTC. Its protein is CASSPQGSRSETQYF.

A few counts support this clonotype. The chain couples TRBV19 to TRBJ1-1, with 8 bases that match TRBD1. Per germline, CDR1 LNHDA and CDR2 SQIVND (reference sequence). With V trimmed by 4 bases and J by 4 bases, 8 bases remained unmatched. The CDR3 is 15 amino acids. CDR3 in DNA: TGTGCCAGTAGTACTCAGGACAGGGTAGCCACTGAAGCTTTCTTT. This codes for CASSTQDRVATEAFF.

This clonotype came up a few times. V gene TRBV2 combines with J gene TRBJ2-7, with 8 positions matching TRBD1. CDR3 length equals 13 residues. Germline CDR1 and CDR2: SNHLY and FYNNEI. The trim removed 7 bases at V and 2 bases at J, leaving 4 bases unmatched. This chain's CDR3 is CASNRQGPYEQYF. CDR3 bases: TGTGCCAGCAACCGACAGGGGCCCTACGAGCAGTACTTC.